The rows below give T cell receptor beta chains drawn from one sample of a study of shared clonotypes between healthy human individuals. TCRdb's table, derived via immunoSEQ multiplex PCR, lists solely in-frame clones and lacks some. This table has around 700,000 clones, around two thirds appearing once. Sequenced input: memory CD4+ T cells sorted from blood. These receptor sequences come from a woman aged 30 to 39 in good health. CDR3s include the opening cysteine and the closing phenylalanine or tryptophan. The D gene is left open where the match is weak. Only some rows state a clone size, as once, few, many or a class for expanded clones.

j_call clone_size v_call d_call cdr3_nt cdr3_aa
TRBJ2-1 few TRBV6-5 . TGTGCCAGCAGCTACAGTCCTGAGTCCTACAATGAGCAGTTCTTC CASSYSPESYNEQFF
TRBJ1-4 once TRBV4-1 . TGCGCCAGCAGCCAAGCCCCGGGCCAGGGGAATGAAAAACTGTTTTTT CASSQAPGQGNEKLFF
TRBJ2-2 . TRBV6-4 TRBD2 TGTGCCAGCAGTGATCAAGCGGGAGTTAGAGCCGGGGAGCTGTTTTTT CASSDQAGVRAGELFF
TRBJ2-7 . TRBV25-1 TRBD2 TGTGCCAGCAGTCTCAGGACTAGCCCCTACGAGCAGTACTTC CASSLRTSPYEQYF
TRBJ2-1 . TRBV5-1 TRBD2 TGCGCCAGCAGCACCGCTAGCGGGGGATACAATGAGCAGTTCTTC CASSTASGGYNEQFF
TRBJ1-2 . TRBV30 TRBD1 TGTGCCTGGAGGTTGGGACAGGGTTCCTATGGCTACACCTTC CAWRLGQGSYGYTF
TRBJ2-5 . TRBV28 TRBD2 TGTGCCAGCAGTGGGACTAGCGGATCACAAGAGACCCAGTACTTC CASSGTSGSQETQYF
TRBJ1-2 . TRBV29-1 TRBD1 TGCAGCGTCCCCACTACCACAGGGGCCACCTACACCTTC CSVPTTTGATYTF
TRBJ1-1 . TRBV25-1 . TGTGCCAGCAGTGCTCTAGGGGGGGCAGGAACTGAAGCTTTCTTT CASSALGGAGTEAFF
TRBJ2-3 . TRBV11-2 TRBD2 TGTGCCAGCAGCCCAGGACTAGCAAGGGGAGATACGCAGTATTTT CASSPGLARGDTQYF
TRBJ2-5 once TRBV4-1 . TGCGCCAGCAGCCAAGTTAGAGAGACCCAGTACTTC CASSQVRETQYF
TRBJ2-7 . TRBV28 TRBD1 TGTGCCAGCAGGGCAGGGGGAAACTCCTACGAGCAGTACTTC CASRAGGNSYEQYF
TRBJ2-1 . TRBV7-7 TRBD2 TGTGCCAGCAGCTTAGGCGGGAGGGACATCAATGAGCAGTTCTTC CASSLGGRDINEQFF
TRBJ2-7 once TRBV7-8 . TGTGCCAGCAGCTTGGCTCCAGGGCGAGAAAGCTACGAGCAGTACTTC CASSLAPGRESYEQYF
TRBJ1-1 . TRBV5-8 . TGTGCCAGCAGCCCGGGGGGATCTTCTTGGGCCACTGAAGCTTTCTTT CASSPGGSSWATEAFF
TRBJ2-5 . TRBV6-5 . TGTGCCAGCAGTTACTCCGGGGTCGAGACCCAGTACTTC CASSYSGVETQYF
TRBJ2-1 . TRBV6-1 . TGTGCCAGCGGCAGATACAATGAGCAGTTCTTC CASGRYNEQFF
TRBJ2-1 . TRBV5-3 . TGTGCCAGAAGCCCTGGAGGGCCGGGAAATGAGCAGTTCTTC CARSPGGPGNEQFF
TRBJ2-1 . TRBV7-9 TRBD2 TGTGCCAGCAGCATAAATCCCTACTACCGGCGGGAGTGGTCCAATGAGCAGTTCTTC CASSINPYYRREWSNEQFF
TRBJ2-5 few TRBV7-2 . TGTGCCAGCATGCGAAGCCAAGAGACCCAGTACTTC CASMRSQETQYF
TRBJ2-2 . TRBV5-1 . TGCGCCAGCAGTTTTTTGAACACCGGGGAGCTGTTTTTT CASSFLNTGELFF
TRBJ2-5 . TRBV5-1 . TGCGCCAGCAGCATGAGCAGCCCCCCGGAGACCCAGTACTTC CASSMSSPPETQYF
TRBJ2-5 . TRBV2 TRBD2 TGTGCCAGCAGACGGACTAGCGGGATGAGTGAGACCCAGTACTTC CASRRTSGMSETQYF
TRBJ2-5 . TRBV5-3 . TGTGCCAGAAGCTTGGAGACCCAGTACTTC CARSLETQYF
TRBJ1-3 few TRBV28 . TGTGCCAGCAGTTTATGGGGCGGGCACGGCGACTTCTCTGGAAACACCATATATTTT CASSLWGGHGDFSGNTIYF
TRBJ2-3 . TRBV5-8 TRBD2 TGTGCCAGCAGCCTACTTAGCGGGGGGGCCCCAGATACGCAGTATTTT CASSLLSGGAPDTQYF
TRBJ1-2 . TRBV2 . TGTGCCAGCAGTGAAGAGGTTAACTATGGCTACACCTTC CASSEEVNYGYTF
TRBJ2-3 . TRBV2 . TGTGCCAGCAGTGAAGAAGCGTCTAGCACAGATACGCAGTATTTT CASSEEASSTDTQYF
TRBJ2-5 few TRBV29-1 . TGCAGCGTAAGGGGGGGGGAAGAGACCCAGTACTTC CSVRGGEETQYF
TRBJ2-7 . TRBV27 . TGTGCCAGCAGTCCCCAACTAGTTTTGTCCGAGCAGTACTTC CASSPQLVLSEQYF
TRBJ2-1 . TRBV7-9 . TGTGCCAGCAGCTTATTAGGCTACAATGAGCAGTTCTTC CASSLLGYNEQFF
TRBJ2-7 . TRBV6-5 . TGTGCCAGCAGTTACTCGGGCAGGGAAAGAAGCTACGAGCAGTACTTC CASSYSGRERSYEQYF
TRBJ2-2 . TRBV6-1 . TGTGCCAGCAGTGAGTTGGGATTGGGCCCCGGGGAGCTGTTTTTT CASSELGLGPGELFF
TRBJ1-4 once TRBV6-5 TRBD1 TGTGCCAGCCAAAAGACAGGGATTGAAAAACTGTTTTTT CASQKTGIEKLFF
TRBJ1-3 . TRBV9 . TGTGCCAGCAGCGTAAACCCGAGCTCTGGAAACACCATATATTTT CASSVNPSSGNTIYF
TRBJ2-7 . TRBV13 TRBD2 TGTGCCAGCAGGCGGGGGTCGGGCTCCTACGAGCAGTACTTC CASRRGSGSYEQYF
TRBJ2-2 . TRBV7-8 . TGTGCCAGCAGCTTACGGGTCAATATCGGTACCGGGGAGCTGTTTTTT CASSLRVNIGTGELFF
TRBJ2-2 . TRBV6-1 . TGTGCCAGCAAAGTGCTTTCCACCGGGGAGCTGTTTTTT CASKVLSTGELFF
TRBJ2-1 . TRBV19 TRBD1 TGTGCCAGTAGCCGCGACAGGGGTAGCTCCTACAATGAGCAGTTCTTC CASSRDRGSSYNEQFF
TRBJ2-3 . TRBV5-1 TRBD2 TGCGCCAGCAGCGATTCCCTAGCGGGAGGGCCAGATACGCAGTATTTT CASSDSLAGGPDTQYF
TRBJ2-1 few TRBV7-6 TRBD1 TGTGCCAGCAGCTTAGTCCCCCCAACGGGACAGCTCTATGAGCAGTTCTTC CASSLVPPTGQLYEQFF
TRBJ2-1 once TRBV10-1 . TGCGCCAGCAGTGAATCGGGAGCAAGGGACAATGAGCAGTTCTTC CASSESGARDNEQFF
TRBJ2-7 few TRBV6-1 TRBD2 TGTGCCAGCAGTGAAAGGACTAGCGGGAGCTACGAGCAGTACTTC CASSERTSGSYEQYF
TRBJ1-2 . TRBV5-4 . TGTGCCAGCAGCTTGGGCAGCTTCGGGTATGGCTACACCTTC CASSLGSFGYGYTF
TRBJ2-3 . TRBV11-3 . TGTGCCAGCAGCCCGGATGGGGGCACAGATACGCAGTATTTT CASSPDGGTDTQYF
TRBJ2-6 . TRBV4-3 . TGCGCCAGCAGCGTAAGTCTAGCGTCACAAAGTCGGGCCAACGTCCTGACTTTC CASSVSLASQSRANVLTF
TRBJ2-1 . TRBV27 TRBD2 TGTGCCAGCAGTAGAACTAGCGGCTCCTACAATGAGCAGTTCTTC CASSRTSGSYNEQFF
TRBJ2-3 once TRBV2 TRBD2 TGTGCCAGCAGTGGCCTAGCGGGAGACGATACGCAGTATTTT CASSGLAGDDTQYF
TRBJ2-1 . TRBV5-1 TRBD2 TGCGCCAGCAGCACTAGCGGGGTGAGCTTTGATGAGCAGTTCTTC CASSTSGVSFDEQFF
TRBJ1-5 . TRBV25-1 . TGTGCCAGCAGTGATGCGGAGGGGGGGAGCAATCAGCCCCAGCATTTT CASSDAEGGSNQPQHF
TRBJ2-1 once TRBV19 . TGTGCCAGTAGTATATTACCAGGGGATACGAATGAGCAGTTCTTC CASSILPGDTNEQFF
TRBJ2-7 . TRBV25-1 TRBD1 TGTGCCAGCAGTGAGACAGGGGTAGGCTACGAGCAGTACTTC CASSETGVGYEQYF
TRBJ2-2 once TRBV7-8 . TGTGCCAGCAGCTTAGCAGACCCAACAAACACCGGGGAGCTGTTTTTT CASSLADPTNTGELFF
TRBJ2-4 . TRBV5-4 TRBD2 TGTGCCAGCAGCCCTCAGACTAGCGGGCCTCTAGCCAAAAACATTCAGTACTTC CASSPQTSGPLAKNIQYF
TRBJ1-1 . TRBV5-1 . TGCGCCAGCAGCAGACTCCCGGGCACTGAAGCTTTCTTT CASSRLPGTEAFF
TRBJ2-7 . TRBV2 . TGTGCCAGCAGTGAAAACGGAACCCCCTACGAGCAGTACTTC CASSENGTPYEQYF